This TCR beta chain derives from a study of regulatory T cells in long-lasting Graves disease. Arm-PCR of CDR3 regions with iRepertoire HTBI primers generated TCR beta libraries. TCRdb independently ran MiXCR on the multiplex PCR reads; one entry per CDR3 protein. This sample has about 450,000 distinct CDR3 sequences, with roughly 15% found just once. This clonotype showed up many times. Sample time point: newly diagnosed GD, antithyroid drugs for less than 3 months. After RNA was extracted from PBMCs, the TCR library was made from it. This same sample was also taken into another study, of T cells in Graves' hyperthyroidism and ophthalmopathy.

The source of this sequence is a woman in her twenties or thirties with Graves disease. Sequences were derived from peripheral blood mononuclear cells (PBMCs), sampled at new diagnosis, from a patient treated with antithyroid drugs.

The CDR3, as DNA: TGCAGCGTTGAAGACCTGGACACGTACGAGCAGTACTTC. It encodes CSVEDLDTYEQYF. The genes are TRBV29-1 and TRBJ2-7; D may be TRBD1 (5 bases). Per germline, CDR1 SQVTM and CDR2 ANQGSEA. The CDR3 is made up of 13 amino acids. V lost 0 bases to trimming and J lost 4 bases, with 10 bases between them.